This entry lists 7 T cell receptor beta chains sequenced from one sample in a study of identical twins. TCRdb processed the 5' RACE reads anew with MiXCR; each CDR3 protein has one entry. The table records 750,000 to 950,000 distinct CDR3 sequences, around 12% of them present only once. This sample also appeared in a second study, on yellow fever vaccine responses in identical twins.

The material sequenced was PBMCs. All receptors come from a woman between 18 and 29 years old in good health.

This rearrangement joins TRBV14 to TRBJ2-7; weak D call: TRBD2 (6 bases). Germline CDR1 SGHDN, CDR2 FVKESK. With 0 bases removed from V and 0 bases from J, the gap between germline ends came to 15 bases. The CDR3 sequence is 17 residues long. The CDR3 spells CASSQDPGGEVSYEQYF. CDR3 DNA sequence: TGTGCCAGCAGCCAAGATCCGGGCGGGGAGGTCTCCTACGAGCAGTACTTC.

This clonotype was counted between two and nine times. The V gene is TRBV9, the J gene TRBJ1-1; D is unclear. This CDR3 has 14 amino acids. V was clipped by 3 bases and J by 9 bases, with 18 bases between them. Germline V gives CDR1 SGDLS, CDR2 YYNGEE. The CDR3 coding sequence is TGTGCCAGCAGCGCCGGGAGTCAGGCTCTTAAAGCTTTCTTT. Encoded protein: CASSAGSQALKAFF.

The chain recombines TRBV7-7 with TRBJ2-2, with TRBD2 matching over 7 bases. Germline V CDR1 and CDR2: SSHAT, FNYEAQ (reference sequence). The V segment lost 1 base and the J segment 0 bases; nucleotides outside the gene matches: 2. This CDR3 is built from 16 residues. The CDR3 DNA follows: TGTGCCAGCAGCTTAGAGAGCGGGACGAACACCGGGGAGCTGTTTTTT. It encodes CASSLESGTNTGELFF.

This clonotype was seen more than once but under ten times. The chain joins TRBV3-1 to TRBJ2-1, with D uncertain. Per the germline V gene, CDR1 is LGHDT and CDR2 is YNNKEL (reference sequence). The V gene lost 2 bases and the J gene lost 9 bases, with 8 bases spanning the gap. The CDR3 length is 12 residues. CDR3 coding DNA: TGTGCCAGCAGCCAAAGTACCAGTGAGCAGTTCTTC. Translation gives CASSQSTSEQFF.

The chain links TRBV7-9 to TRBJ1-2; TRBD1 matches at 7 bases. The germline V gene encodes CDR1 SEHNR and CDR2 FQNEAQ (reference sequence). This CDR3 spans 14 amino acids. The V gene end was trimmed by 5 bases and the J gene end by 7 bases; junction bases not matched to a gene: 10. In DNA, the CDR3 is TGTGCCAGCAGCAGAAACCGGGACAGACTTGGCTACACCTTC. This sequence encodes CASSRNRDRLGYTF.

This clonotype appeared a few times. This chain joins TRBV20-1 and TRBJ2-7, with D maybe TRBD1 (6 bases). The V end lost 4 bases, the J end lost 1 base, and 14 bases lay between the germline ends. Germline V CDR1 and CDR2: DFQATT, SNEGSKA (reference sequence). This CDR3 spans 14 amino acids. This CDR3 is CSAIGGTLSYEQYF. Written as DNA, the CDR3 is TGCAGTGCTATAGGGGGAACCTTATCCTACGAGCAGTACTTC.

This clonotype has just a few counts. The chain combines TRBV28 with TRBJ2-6; weak D call: TRBD1 (5 bases). In germline, CDR1 is MDHEN, CDR2 SYDVKM. The CDR3 has 14 residues. V dropped 9 bases and J dropped 0 bases, with 9 bases sitting between them. For the CDR3, the DNA is TGTGCCAGTCTCCAGGGCTCTGGGGCCAACGTCCTGACTTTC. Translated: CASLQGSGANVLTF.